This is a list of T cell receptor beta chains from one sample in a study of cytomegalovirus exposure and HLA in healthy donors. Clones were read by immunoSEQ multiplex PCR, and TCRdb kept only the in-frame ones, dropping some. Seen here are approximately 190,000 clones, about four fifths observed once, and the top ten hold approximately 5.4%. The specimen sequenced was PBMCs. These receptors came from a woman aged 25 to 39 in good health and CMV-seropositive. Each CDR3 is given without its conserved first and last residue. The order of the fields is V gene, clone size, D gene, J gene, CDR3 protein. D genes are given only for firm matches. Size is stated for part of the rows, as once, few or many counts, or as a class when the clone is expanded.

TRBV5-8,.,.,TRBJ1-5,ASSSLTSGWNQPQH
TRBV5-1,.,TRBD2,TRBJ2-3,ASKPSGRGPDTQY
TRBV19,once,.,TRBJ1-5,ASQERDSNQPQH
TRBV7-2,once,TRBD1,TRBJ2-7,ASSFGTGVYEQY
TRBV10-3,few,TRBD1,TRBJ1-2,AISETAGGTNYGYT
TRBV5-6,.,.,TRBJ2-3,ASSFLGGAGTDTQY
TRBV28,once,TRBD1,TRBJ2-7,ASSLVGTGSYEQY
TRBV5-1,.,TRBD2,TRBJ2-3,ASTMKRLRTRGLLLNTDTQY
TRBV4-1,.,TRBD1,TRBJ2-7,ASSLGQGVVYEQY
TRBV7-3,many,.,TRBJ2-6,ASSLEESLSGANVLT
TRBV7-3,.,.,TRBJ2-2,ASSLRPSEVTGELF
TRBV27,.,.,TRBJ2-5,ASGKREETQY
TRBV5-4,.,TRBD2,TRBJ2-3,ASSPGSGRLKGTDTQY
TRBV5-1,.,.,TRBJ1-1,ASSLRPNTEAF
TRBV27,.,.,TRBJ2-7,ASGGSLYYEQY
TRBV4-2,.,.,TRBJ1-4,ASSQDTGALRLF
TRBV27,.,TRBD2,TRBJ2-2,ASSLPGGPGGELF
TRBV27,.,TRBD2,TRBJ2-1,ASSSGRGGYNEQF
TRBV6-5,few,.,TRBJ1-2,ASSKAGLGGYT
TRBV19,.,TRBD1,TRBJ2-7,ASSNRDRAYEQY
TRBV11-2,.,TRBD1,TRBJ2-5,ASSPGQAEKETQY
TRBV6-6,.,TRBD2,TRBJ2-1,ASSPASGGAREQF
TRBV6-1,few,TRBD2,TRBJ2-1,ASSPTSGGYNEQF
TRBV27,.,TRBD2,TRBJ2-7,ASSASGGSYEQY
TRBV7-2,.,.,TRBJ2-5,ASSLELAETQY
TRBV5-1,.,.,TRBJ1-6,ASSQNRGNSPLH
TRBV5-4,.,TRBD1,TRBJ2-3,ASSSEGTGTDTQY
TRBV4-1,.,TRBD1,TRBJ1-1,ASSQPGTGTEAF
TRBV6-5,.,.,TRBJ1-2,ASSSGQGGIYGYT
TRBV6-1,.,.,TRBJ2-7,ASRNLQGRLEQY
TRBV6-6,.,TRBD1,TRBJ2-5,ASRPLVDRSETQY
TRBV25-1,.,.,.,ASTGGGTGSYEQY
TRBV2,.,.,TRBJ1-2,ASSFDGNGYT
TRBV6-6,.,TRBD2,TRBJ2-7,ASSYSRGLASYEQY
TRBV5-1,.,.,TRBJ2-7,ASSRCRSCEQY
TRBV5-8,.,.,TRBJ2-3,ASSPLRDTQY
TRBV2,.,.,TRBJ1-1,ASSEAHPRRNTEAF
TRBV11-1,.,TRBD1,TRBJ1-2,ASSLPPDRTYT
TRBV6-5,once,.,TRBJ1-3,ASSYGGGAGNTIY
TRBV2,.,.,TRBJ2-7,ASHSRVLSSYEQY
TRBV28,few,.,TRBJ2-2,ATINTGELF
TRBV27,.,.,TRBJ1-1,ASSFRGAPITGGRDTEAF
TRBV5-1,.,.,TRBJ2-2,ASSLDWGRTGELF
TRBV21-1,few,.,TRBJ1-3,ASSKREGGYSGNTIY
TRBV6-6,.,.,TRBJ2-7,ASSPAYEQY
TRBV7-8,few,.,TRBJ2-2,ASSFQGIGELF
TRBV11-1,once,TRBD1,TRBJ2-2,ASSDRNLGGELF
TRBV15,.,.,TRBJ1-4,ATSRAIATNEKLF
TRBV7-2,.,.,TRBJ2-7,ASAADYEQY
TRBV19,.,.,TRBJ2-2,ASSAATGELF
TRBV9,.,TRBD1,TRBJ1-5,ASSAPKDRGLPQH
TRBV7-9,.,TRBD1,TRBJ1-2,ASHGQGGVYGYT
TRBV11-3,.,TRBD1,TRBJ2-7,ASSSGQGSREQY
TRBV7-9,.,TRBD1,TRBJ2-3,ASSRGDRAADTQY
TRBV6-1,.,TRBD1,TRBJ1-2,ASSYRGLFDGYT
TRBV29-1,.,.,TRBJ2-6,SAATGVLSGANVLT
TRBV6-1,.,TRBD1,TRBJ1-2,ASSRDRGPGYT
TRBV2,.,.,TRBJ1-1,ASRGGGEAF